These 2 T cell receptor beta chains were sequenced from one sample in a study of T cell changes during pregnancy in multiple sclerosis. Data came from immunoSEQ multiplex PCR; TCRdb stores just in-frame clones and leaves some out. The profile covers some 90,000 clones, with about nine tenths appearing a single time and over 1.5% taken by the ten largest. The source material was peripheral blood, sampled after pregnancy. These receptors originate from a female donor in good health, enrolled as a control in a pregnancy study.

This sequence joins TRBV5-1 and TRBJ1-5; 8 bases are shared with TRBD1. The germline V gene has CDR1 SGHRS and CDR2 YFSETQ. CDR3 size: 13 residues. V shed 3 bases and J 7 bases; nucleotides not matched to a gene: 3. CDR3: CASSSDRGQPQHF. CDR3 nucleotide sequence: TGCGCCAGCAGCTCTGACAGGGGCCAGCCCCAGCATTTT. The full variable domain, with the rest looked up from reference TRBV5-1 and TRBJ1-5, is KAGVTQTPRYLIKTRGQQVTLSCSPISGHRSVSWYQQTPGQGLQFLFEYFSETQRNKGNFPGRFSGRQFSNSRSEMNVSTLELGDSALYLCASSSDRGQPQHFGDGTRLSIL.

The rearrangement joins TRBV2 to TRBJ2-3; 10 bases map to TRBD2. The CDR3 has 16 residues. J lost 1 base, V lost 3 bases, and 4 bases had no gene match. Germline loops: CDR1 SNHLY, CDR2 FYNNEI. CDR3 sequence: CASSDRSGGRTDTQYF. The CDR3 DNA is TGTGCCAGCAGTGATCGTAGCGGGGGGCGCACAGATACGCAGTATTTT. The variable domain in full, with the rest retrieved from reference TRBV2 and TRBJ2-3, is EPEVTQTPSHQVTQMGQEVILRCVPISNHLYFYWYRQILGQKVEFLVSFYNNEISEKSEIFDDQFSVERPDGSNFTLKIRSTKLEDSAMYFCASSDRSGGRTDTQYFGPGTRLTVL.